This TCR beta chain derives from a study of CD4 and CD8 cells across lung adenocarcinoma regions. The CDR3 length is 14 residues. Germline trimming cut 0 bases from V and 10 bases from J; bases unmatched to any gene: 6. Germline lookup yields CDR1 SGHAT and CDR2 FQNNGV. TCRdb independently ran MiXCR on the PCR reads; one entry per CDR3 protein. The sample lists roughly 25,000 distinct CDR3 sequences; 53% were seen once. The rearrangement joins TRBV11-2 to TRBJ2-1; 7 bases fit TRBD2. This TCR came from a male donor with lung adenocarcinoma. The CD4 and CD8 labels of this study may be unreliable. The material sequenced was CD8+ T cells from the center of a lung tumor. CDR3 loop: CASSLEAGVKEQFF. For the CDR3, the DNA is TGTGCCAGCAGCTTAGAGGCGGGAGTAAAAGAGCAGTTCTTC.